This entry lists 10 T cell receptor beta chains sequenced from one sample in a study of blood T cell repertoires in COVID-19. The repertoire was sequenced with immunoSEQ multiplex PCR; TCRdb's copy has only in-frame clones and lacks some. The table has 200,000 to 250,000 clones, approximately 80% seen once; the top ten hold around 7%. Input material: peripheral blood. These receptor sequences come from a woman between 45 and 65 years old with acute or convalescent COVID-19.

The CDR3 DNA reads as TGTGCCAGCAGCTTGACAGGGTCATACGAGCAGTACTTC. It yields the protein CASSLTGSYEQYF. The rearrangement joins TRBV5-4 to TRBJ2-7, with a possible D match to TRBD1 (6 bases). CDR1 is SGHNT and CDR2 is YYREEE in the germline V gene (reference sequence). Trimming shortened V by 1 base and J by 4 bases, and 9 bases separated the two germline ends. The CDR3 runs 13 residues.

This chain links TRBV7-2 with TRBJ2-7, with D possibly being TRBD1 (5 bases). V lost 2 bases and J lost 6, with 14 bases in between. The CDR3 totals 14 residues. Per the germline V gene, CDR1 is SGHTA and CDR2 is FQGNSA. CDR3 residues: CASSLRGAPGEQYF. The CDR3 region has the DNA TGTGCCAGCAGCTTACGTGGGGCACCTGGCGAGCAGTACTTC.

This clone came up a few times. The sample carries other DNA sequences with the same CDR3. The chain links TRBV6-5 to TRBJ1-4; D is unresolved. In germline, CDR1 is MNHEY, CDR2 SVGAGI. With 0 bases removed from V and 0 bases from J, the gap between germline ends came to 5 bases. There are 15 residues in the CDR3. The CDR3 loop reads CASSYSTATNEKLFF. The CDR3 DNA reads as TGTGCCAGCAGTTACTCCACAGCAACTAATGAAAAACTGTTTTTT.

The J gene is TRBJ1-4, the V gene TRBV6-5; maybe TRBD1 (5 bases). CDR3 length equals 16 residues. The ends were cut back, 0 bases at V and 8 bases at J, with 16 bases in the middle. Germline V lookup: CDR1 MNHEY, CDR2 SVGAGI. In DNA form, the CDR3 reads TGTGCCAGCAGTTACTCGATGCGGGGGGTCGGCGAAAAACTGTTTTTT. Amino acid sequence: CASSYSMRGVGEKLFF.

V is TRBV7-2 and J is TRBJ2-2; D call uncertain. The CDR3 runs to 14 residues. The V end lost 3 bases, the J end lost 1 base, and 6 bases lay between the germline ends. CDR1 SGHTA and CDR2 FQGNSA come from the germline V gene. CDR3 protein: CASSFSLNTGELFF. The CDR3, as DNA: TGTGCCAGCAGCTTTTCACTGAACACCGGGGAGCTGTTTTTT.

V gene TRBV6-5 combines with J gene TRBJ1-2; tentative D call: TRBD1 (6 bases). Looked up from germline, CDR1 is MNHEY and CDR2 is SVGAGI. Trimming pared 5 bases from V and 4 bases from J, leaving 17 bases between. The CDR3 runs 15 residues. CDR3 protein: CASSPSRGTPYGYTF. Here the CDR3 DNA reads TGTGCCAGCAGTCCCAGTAGGGGGACCCCCTATGGCTACACCTTC.

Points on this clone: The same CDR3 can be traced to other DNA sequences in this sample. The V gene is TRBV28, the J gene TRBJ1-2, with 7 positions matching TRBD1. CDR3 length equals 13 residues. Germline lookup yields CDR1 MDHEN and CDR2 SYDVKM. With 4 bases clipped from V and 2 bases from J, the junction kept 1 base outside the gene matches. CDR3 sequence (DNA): TGTGCCAGCAGTTCGACAGGGAACTATGGCTACACCTTC. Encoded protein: CASSSTGNYGYTF.

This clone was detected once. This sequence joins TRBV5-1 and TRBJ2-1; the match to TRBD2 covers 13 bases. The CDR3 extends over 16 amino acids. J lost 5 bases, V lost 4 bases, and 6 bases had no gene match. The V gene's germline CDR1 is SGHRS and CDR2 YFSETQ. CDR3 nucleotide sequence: TGCGCCAGCAGCCGGACTAGCGGGAGTTTCAACAATGAGCAGTTCTTC. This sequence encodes CASSRTSGSFNNEQFF.

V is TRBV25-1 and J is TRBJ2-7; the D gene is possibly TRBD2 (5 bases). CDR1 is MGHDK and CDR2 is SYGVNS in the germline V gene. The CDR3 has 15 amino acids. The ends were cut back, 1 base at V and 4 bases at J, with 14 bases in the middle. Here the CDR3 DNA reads TGTGCCAGCAGTGAATCCGACTCCGGCGGGTACGAGCAGTACTTC. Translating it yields CASSESDSGGYEQYF.

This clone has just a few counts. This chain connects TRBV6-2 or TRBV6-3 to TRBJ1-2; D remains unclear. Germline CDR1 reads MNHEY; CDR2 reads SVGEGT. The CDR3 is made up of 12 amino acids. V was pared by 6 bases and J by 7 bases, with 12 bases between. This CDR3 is CASSGGSFGYTF. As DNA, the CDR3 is TGTGCCAGCAGCGGAGGGTCTTTTGGCTACACCTTC.